This T cell receptor (beta chain) was profiled in a study of cytomegalovirus exposure and HLA in healthy donors. The PCR contained 60 Vbeta and 13 Jbeta primers. Data came from immunoSEQ multiplex PCR; TCRdb stores just in-frame clones and leaves some out. This repertoire shows under 200,000 clones, about 78% found once; its top ten account for under 2.5%. General observations from the study: Immune exposure data for these donors was limited to CMV serostatus. Donors were assumed by presence/absence analyses to have roughly uniform sequencing depth. Across HLA loci, a later analysis found differing TCR association rates, with DRB1 most and HLA-C fewest.

The CDR3 runs 14 residues. Germline values: CDR1 SGHNT, CDR2 YYREEE (reference sequence). Trimming removed 3 bases from V and 4 bases from J, with 13 bases in between. Remarks on this clone: Its matching antigen is unknown.

The sequence derives from a man aged 60 to 69 in good health and CMV-seronegative. The sample was PBMCs. This chain uses TRBV5-4 with TRBJ1-2, with no clear D. In DNA form, the CDR3 reads TGTGCCAGCAGCTCGAGCGGGCCCGGCTATGGCTACACCTTC. Its translation is CASSSSGPGYGYTF. The variable domain in full, with the rest retrieved from reference TRBV5-4 and TRBJ1-2, is ETGVTQSPTHLIKTRGQQVTLRCSSQSGHNTVSWYQQALGQGPQFIFQYYREEENGRGNFPPRFSGLQFPNYSSELNVNALELDDSALYLCASSSSGPGYGYTFGSGTRLTVV.